This TCR beta chain was recovered during a study of T-cell reconstitution after alpha-beta-depleted transplantation in children. In its sample, this clonotype was seen many times. An end of the junction does not agree with germline; a read error may underlie this. Unique molecular identifiers were incorporated when the TCRbeta library was constructed. Each CDR3 protein is one row after TCRdb ran MiXCR on the PCR reads. The sample has about 260,000 distinct CDR3 sequences, roughly 8.2% seen once; the top ten hold approximately 6%. Here the sequenced sample was PBMCs, mostly from graft donor cells, taken 180 days after TCRalphabeta/CD19-depleted stem cell transplant. The sequence derives from a male patient between 5 and 17 years old who had a stem cell transplant for acute lymphoblastic leukemia, so the T cells may come from the graft donor.

The CDR3 reads CASSLGAGLNF. The CDR3 DNA follows: TGTGCCAGCAGCTTAGGTGCAGGGTTAAACTTC. The gene calls are TRBV11-2 and TRBJ2-4; D is perhaps TRBD1 (5 bases). The CDR3 extends over 11 amino acids. From germline, CDR1 is SGHAT and CDR2 FQNNGV. The variable domain in full, with the rest retrieved from reference TRBV11-2 and TRBJ2-4, is EAGVAQSPRYKIIEKRQSVAFWCNPISGHATLYWYQQILGQGPKLLIQFQNNGVVDDSQLPKDRFSAERLKGVDSTLKIQPAKLEDSAVYLCASSLGAGLNFGAGTRLSVL.